The 9 T cell receptor beta chains presented below share a single source sample, sequenced in a study of OX40 agonist ivuxolimab in advanced cancers. Generated by immunoSEQ multiplex PCR, the TCRdb table keeps only in-frame clones and is missing some. The table has 60,000 to 85,000 clones, about nine tenths seen once. Sample: CD4+ or CD8+ T cells sorted from blood, taken in a trial of the OX40 agonist ivuxolimab. These TCRs come from an adult with an advanced solid tumor such as melanoma, head and neck, liver or kidney cancer.

The gene calls are TRBV5-1 and TRBJ2-5, with 10 bases lining up with TRBD1. V gave up 3 bases and J gave up 3 bases; unmatched junction bases: 11. Germline CDR1 and CDR2: SGHRS and YFSETQ. The length of the CDR3 is 17 residues. The CDR3 DNA reads as TGCGCCAGCAGCTCCGGGACAGGGGTCGTTAGCGAAGAGACCCAGTACTTC. The encoded protein is CASSSGTGVVSEETQYF.

The CDR3 loop reads CASTPGQGRGEQYF. Written as DNA, the CDR3 is TGTGCCAGCACCCCGGGACAGGGAAGAGGCGAGCAGTACTTC. V is TRBV28 and J is TRBJ2-7, with 9 bases that match TRBD1. Germline assignment: CDR1 MDHEN and CDR2 SYDVKM. The length of the CDR3 is 14 residues. Losses at the gene ends were 7 bases for V and 6 bases for J; bases not matched to a gene: 10.

V and J are TRBV30 and TRBJ2-1, with D possibly matching TRBD2 (6 bases). Germline CDR1 is GTSNPN and CDR2 is SVGIG (reference sequence). CDR3 length: 14 amino acids. The ends were cut back, 2 bases at V and 4 bases at J, with 12 bases in the middle. CDR3 region: CAWSPIGTYNEQFF. CDR3 in DNA: TGTGCCTGGAGTCCTATCGGGACTTACAATGAGCAGTTCTTC.

The chain uses TRBV5-1 and TRBJ2-1, with TRBD2 matching 8 bases. The CDR3 is made up of 16 amino acids. Germline CDR1 reads SGHRS; CDR2 reads YFSETQ. J lost 8 bases, V lost 0 bases, and 10 bases had no gene match. CDR3 nucleotides: TGCGCCAGCAGCTTGGCCCGAACTAGCGGTTTCGATGAGCAGTTCTTC. Its translation is CASSLARTSGFDEQFF.

This chain links TRBV29-1 with TRBJ1-1; 11 bases align to TRBD1. Looked up from germline, CDR1 is SQVTM and CDR2 is ANQGSEA. There are 13 residues in the CDR3. J was trimmed by 10 bases and V by 3 bases; bases with no gene match: 7. CDR3 nucleotide sequence: TGCAGCGTTGAGGGACAGGGGGTCGGGGGAGCTTTCTTT. Translated: CSVEGQGVGGAFF. Using reference TRBV29-1 and TRBJ1-1 for the parts outside the CDR3, the full variable domain is SAVISQKPSRDICQRGTSLTIQCQVDSQVTMMFWYRQQPGQSLTLIATANQGSEATYESGFVIDKFPISRPNLTFSTLTVSNMSPEDSSIYLCSVEGQGVGGAFFGQGTRLTVV.

The chain uses TRBV27 and TRBJ2-7; 7 positions match TRBD2. Germline V gene sequence: CDR1 MNHEY, CDR2 SMNVEV (reference sequence). The J segment lost 1 base and the V segment lost 7 bases, leaving 7 bases of the junction unmatched. The CDR3 extends over 14 amino acids. CDR3 amino acids: CASTSLGRSYEQYF. The CDR3 DNA is TGTGCCAGCACCTCCCTCGGGAGGTCCTACGAGCAGTACTTC.

This clone was found once. The chain is built from TRBV14 and TRBJ1-1, with a tentative D call TRBD1 (6 bases). V was pared by 4 bases and J by 10 bases, with 19 bases between. This CDR3 spans 14 amino acids. Germline-derived CDR1 and CDR2 are SGHDN and FVKESK. CDR3 in amino acids: CASSPGQILGRAFF. The CDR3 DNA sequence: TGTGCCAGCAGCCCTGGACAGATTTTAGGACGAGCTTTCTTT.

The chain joins TRBV10-3 to TRBJ2-1; 8 bases are shared with TRBD2. The J segment lost 8 bases and the V segment lost 4 bases, leaving 10 bases of the junction unmatched. CDR1 is ENHRY, CDR2 SYGVKD, per germline. CDR3 size: 15 residues. In DNA, the CDR3 is TGTGCCATCAGTGTGGGGACTAGTGTTTTCCATGAGCAGTTCTTC. Protein product: CAISVGTSVFHEQFF.

The V and J genes are TRBV19 and TRBJ2-1; D might be TRBD1 (6 bases). V lost 5 bases and J lost 0, with 11 bases in between. The CDR3 runs 15 residues. Germline V gene sequence: CDR1 LNHDA, CDR2 SQIVND (reference sequence). The CDR3 region has the DNA TGTGCCAGTAGTGTACAGGGAAACTCCTACAATGAGCAGTTCTTC. Encoded protein: CASSVQGNSYNEQFF.